The 25 T cell receptor beta chains given below trace back to one sample, sequenced in a study of blood T cell repertoires in COVID-19 (dated by TCRdb to 2020 to 2022). The library was obtained by the immunoSEQ multiplex PCR assay. TCRdb's version of the immuneACCESS table is confined to in-frame rearrangements and falls short of the full clone set. An unresolved V gene accounts for under half of the shortfall where checked; the remainder is of unknown origin. In all, the sample holds some 320,000 clones, and about 89% of those were seen once. The ten biggest clones cover 7.8% of the sample. The sequenced sample consisted of peripheral blood. These TCRs come from a woman between 45 and 65 years old who had recovered from COVID-19.

The table lists this clone with a count of one. The J gene is TRBJ2-2, the V gene TRBV28, with D perhaps matching TRBD1 (5 bases). V was shortened by 5 bases and J by 5 bases, with 12 bases between the two germline ends. The length of the CDR3 is 14 residues. CDR1 and CDR2 (germline): MDHEN, SYDVKM. The CDR3 DNA reads TGTGCCAGCAGTATAATAGACAGAACCGGGGAGCTGTTTTTT. This translates into CASSIIDRTGELFF.

The chain employs TRBV18 and TRBJ1-1, with a possible D match to TRBD1 (5 bases). Germline assignment: CDR1 KGHSH and CDR2 LQKENI. Trimming cost V 6 bases and J 3 bases, with 14 bases left between them. The CDR3 spans 14 residues. CDR3 coding DNA: TGTGCCAGCTCCCGCGGGACGGCGGACACTGAAGCTTTCTTT. Encoded protein: CASSRGTADTEAFF.

This chain's CDR3 is CASSVDRYYNEQFF. CDR3 sequence (DNA): TGTGCCAGCAGCGTGGACAGGTACTACAATGAGCAGTTCTTC. This rearrangement joins TRBV9 to TRBJ2-1; 7 positions match TRBD1. Looked up from germline, CDR1 is SGDLS and CDR2 is YYNGEE. After removal of 2 bases from V and 3 bases from J, the junction contained 2 bases not matched to a gene. This CDR3 has 14 residues.

The chain recombines TRBV7-2 with TRBJ2-5; no definite D call. CDR3 length: 14 residues. From germline, CDR1 is SGHTA and CDR2 FQGNSA. Between the trimmed V and J ends, which lost 0 bases and 3 bases, there was a span of 8 bases. The CDR3 bases are TGTGCCAGCAGCTTAGCGCGGCGAGAAGAGACCCAGTACTTC. It encodes CASSLARREETQYF.

This clone is a singleton in its sample. Other DNA variants within this sample encode the same CDR3. This sequence joins TRBV19 and TRBJ2-1; D is unresolved. Trimming stripped 1 base from V and 0 bases from J, with 4 bases between. Germline V gives CDR1 LNHDA, CDR2 SQIVND (reference sequence). The CDR3 is made up of 14 amino acids. DNA of the CDR3: TGTGCCAGTAGTATAGGGAGCTCCTACAATGAGCAGTTCTTC. Its translation is CASSIGSSYNEQFF.

The V gene is TRBV5-4, the J gene TRBJ2-3; TRBD2 matches 8 bases. Looked up from germline, CDR1 is SGHNT and CDR2 is YYREEE (reference sequence). Unmatched junction bases numbered 9, after V lost 4 bases and J lost 8 bases. The CDR3 has 14 residues. CDR3 sequence reads: CASSQNGGAGTQYF. The CDR3 region has the DNA TGTGCCAGCAGCCAAAACGGGGGGGCGGGTACGCAGTATTTT.

V gene TRBV4-3 combines with J gene TRBJ2-2; weak D call: TRBD1 (5 bases). The CDR3 spans 13 residues. Germline CDR1 LGHNA, CDR2 YSLEER. Trimming took 0 bases from V and 7 from J, leaving 6 bases between them. The CDR3 loop is CASSQDRVGELFF. CDR3 sequence (DNA): TGCGCCAGCAGCCAAGACAGGGTCGGGGAGCTGTTTTTT.

V and J are TRBV19 and TRBJ2-1; D might be TRBD2 (5 bases). Looked up from germline, CDR1 is LNHDA and CDR2 is SQIVND (reference sequence). V lost 6 bases and J 9 bases, leaving 12 bases between the germline ends. This CDR3 comprises 12 residues. The chain's CDR3 is CASRDSGGEQFF. In DNA, the CDR3 is TGTGCCAGTAGGGACTCAGGTGGTGAGCAGTTCTTC.

This rearrangement joins TRBV28 to TRBJ1-1, with 7 bases aligning to TRBD1. CDR1 MDHEN and CDR2 SYDVKM come from the germline V gene. This CDR3 spans 12 amino acids. J gave up 7 bases and V 6 bases, and 5 bases lay outside the gene matches. The chain's CDR3 is CASSARDSEAFF. The CDR3 DNA follows: TGTGCCAGCAGCGCCCGGGACAGTGAAGCTTTCTTT.

The CDR3 DNA is TGTGCCAGCGGCAGGGAAGGCAATCAGCCCCAGCATTTT. Translating gives CASGREGNQPQHF. This chain uses TRBV2 with TRBJ1-5; D is possibly TRBD1 (5 bases). CDR3 length equals 13 residues. Germline assignment: CDR1 SNHLY and CDR2 FYNNEI. V was trimmed by 8 bases and J by 2 bases, leaving 10 bases between them.

The chain combines TRBV20-1 with TRBJ1-2; unclear D gene. CDR3 length: 11 residues. Germline CDR1 is DFQATT and CDR2 is SNEGSKA (reference sequence). Trimming left V 6 bases short and J 3 bases short, with 8 bases between. CDR3 in DNA: TGCAGTGCGGAGCGGGACTATGGCTACACCTTC. Its translation is CSAERDYGYTF.

This clone appeared once. The chain is built from TRBV30 and TRBJ2-7; 8 bases line up with TRBD1. The CDR3 length is 15 residues. J gave up 0 bases and V 3 bases, and 7 bases lay outside the gene matches. Looked up from germline, CDR1 is GTSNPN and CDR2 is SVGIG (reference sequence). The chain's CDR3 is CAWRPRDRYSYEQYF. The DNA of the CDR3 is TGTGCCTGGAGACCCCGGGACAGGTACTCCTACGAGCAGTACTTC.

As regards this clone: Other DNA sequences in the sample encode the same CDR3. The chain recombines TRBV7-2 with TRBJ2-3; 12 positions agree with TRBD2. The CDR3 consists of 16 residues. Germline values: CDR1 SGHTA, CDR2 FQGNSA. V was clipped by 8 bases and J by 2 bases; unmatched bases: 8. The CDR3 region is CASSLTSGGNTDTQYF. DNA of the CDR3: TGTGCCAGCTCCCTGACTAGCGGGGGTAACACAGATACGCAGTATTTT.

The chain has TRBV28 and TRBJ1-2; D is possibly TRBD1 (5 bases). V was trimmed by 4 bases and J by 4 bases, leaving 25 bases between them. The CDR3 extends over 18 amino acids. The germline CDR1 and CDR2 sequences are MDHEN and SYDVKM. The chain's CDR3 is CASSSRPWGGKSSYGYTF. The CDR3 DNA follows: TGTGCCAGCAGTTCGCGCCCCTGGGGCGGGAAGTCGAGCTATGGCTACACCTTC.

This clone was counted a single time. The gene calls are TRBV27 and TRBJ1-2, with a tentative D call TRBD1 (6 bases). CDR3 size: 13 residues. Germline V gives CDR1 MNHEY, CDR2 SMNVEV (reference sequence). Trimming removed 6 bases at V and 8 bases at J, with 16 bases between. CDR3 in DNA: TGTGCCAGCAGGGACAGAGACCCTAGAGGCTACACCTTC. Translation: CASRDRDPRGYTF.

The chain employs TRBV6-1 and TRBJ2-1; TRBD1 matches 7 bases. This CDR3 comprises 17 residues. V lost 4 bases and J lost 5; bases outside the gene matches: 14. CDR1 and CDR2 from the germline V gene are MNHNS and SASEGT. The CDR3 DNA follows: TGTGCCAGCAGTGTTGTCGAGGGGGCAGGAAGAAACAATGAGCAGTTCTTC. This translates into CASSVVEGAGRNNEQFF.

This chain joins TRBV7-9 and TRBJ2-2, with 7 bases fitting TRBD2. This CDR3 comprises 15 residues. V dropped 5 bases and J dropped 5; count of bases not matched to a gene: 8. The germline CDR1 and CDR2 sequences are SEHNR and FQNEAQ (reference sequence). CDR3 residues: CASSPRGTKTGELFF. CDR3 coding DNA: TGTGCCAGCAGCCCCCGGGGGACTAAAACCGGGGAGCTGTTTTTT.

DNA of the CDR3: TGTGCCAGCAGTTTATGGCCGGACAGGGGTTACGAGCAGTACTTC. It yields the protein CASSLWPDRGYEQYF. The chain has TRBV27 and TRBJ2-7, with 9 positions matching TRBD1. CDR1 is MNHEY, CDR2 SMNVEV, per germline (reference sequence). J gave up 4 bases and V 1 base, and 5 bases lay outside the gene matches. This CDR3 region has 15 residues.

V is TRBV18 and J is TRBJ2-4; tentative D call: TRBD2 (6 bases). CDR1 and CDR2 from the germline V gene are KGHSH and LQKENI. The CDR3 extends over 15 amino acids. The V end lost 2 bases, the J end lost 7 bases, and 15 bases lay between the germline ends. The CDR3 DNA sequence: TGTGCCAGCTCACCAAAGGACGGGGGAGACAACATTCAGTACTTC. Translation gives CASSPKDGGDNIQYF.

The chain has TRBV30 and TRBJ1-2, with 8 bases lining up with TRBD1. V gave up 5 bases and J gave up 4 bases; unmatched junction bases: 3. Germline V lookup: CDR1 GTSNPN, CDR2 SVGIG (reference sequence). The length of the CDR3 is 12 residues. The DNA for the CDR3 is TGTGCCTGGTCGACAGGGGCCTATGGCTACACCTTC. Translating it yields CAWSTGAYGYTF.

This chain uses TRBV14 with TRBJ1-2, with D possibly being TRBD1 (6 bases). Trimming removed 0 bases from V and 8 bases from J, with 16 bases in between. Germline V gene lookup returns CDR1 SGHDN and CDR2 FVKESK. The CDR3 runs 15 residues. The CDR3 DNA follows: TGTGCCAGCAGCCAAGATCTTGGGGGGGCGCGAGGCTACACCTTC. Translating it yields CASSQDLGGARGYTF. Complete variable domain (other parts from reference TRBV14 and TRBJ1-2): EAGVTQFPSHSVIEKGQTVTLRCDPISGHDNLYWYRRVMGKEIKFLLHFVKESKQDESGMPNNRFLAERTGGTYSTLKVQPAELEDSGVYFCASSQDLGGARGYTFGSGTRLTVV.

The chain is built from TRBV9 and TRBJ2-1; 9 nucleotides agree with TRBD2. The germline V gene encodes CDR1 SGDLS and CDR2 YYNGEE. V trimming: 4 bases; J trimming: 2 bases; junction bases outside the gene matches: 10. This CDR3 has 17 residues. CDR3 bases: TGTGCCAGCAGCCCATTCTTGACTAGCGGCCCCTACAATGAGCAGTTCTTC. This sequence encodes CASSPFLTSGPYNEQFF.

The V gene is TRBV5-4, the J gene TRBJ2-5, with D perhaps matching TRBD2 (6 bases). This CDR3 spans 14 amino acids. V gave up 1 base and J gave up 5 bases, with 12 bases separating them. In germline, CDR1 is SGHNT, CDR2 YYREEE (reference sequence). Written as DNA, the CDR3 is TGTGCCAGCAGCTTGCGGGGAGGTAGGGAGACCCAGTACTTC. This translates into CASSLRGGRETQYF.

The J gene is TRBJ2-1, the V gene TRBV15; 8 bases fit TRBD2. CDR1 is LNHNV, CDR2 YYDKDF, per germline (reference sequence). V lost 2 bases to trimming and J lost 5 bases; unmatched junction nucleotides: 5. The CDR3 covers 15 residues. The CDR3 nucleotides read TGTGCCACCAGCAGAAGGGCGGGAGGTCACAATGAGCAGTTCTTC. It is translated as CATSRRAGGHNEQFF.

The chain carries TRBV21-1 and TRBJ2-2; the table's D call, TRBD2, has no DNA check behind it. TRBV21-1 is a pseudogene segment. There are 15 residues in the CDR3. This chain's CDR3 is CASSISGGLTGELFF. In nucleotides, the CDR3 is TGTGCCAGCAGCATTAGCGGGGGTCTCACCGGGGAGCTGTTTTTT.